This T cell receptor (beta chain) was found in a study of T cell repertoires in cytomegalovirus infection. In the study overall: The public TCR beta signatures pointed to both CMV infection and matching HLA type. Study results and caveats: In two of eight donors, the top clonotype was HLA-C-restricted CMV-specific.

This clonotype was seen many times. As yet, its antigen is unknown. The germline gives CDR1 SNHLY, CDR2 FYNNEI. The V gene lost 8 bases and the J gene lost 0 bases, with 20 bases spanning the gap. The CDR3 has 17 residues. TCRdb independently ran MiXCR on the reads; one entry per CDR3 protein. This sample yields approximately 500,000 distinct CDR3 sequences, of which approximately 15% are seen a single time; approximately 24% belongs to the top ten. This receptor was taken from a human donor in good health (CMV status not recorded). Some clones in this sample may be carry-over from other donors' samples. This chain joins TRBV2 and TRBJ2-1; D might be TRBD2 (5 bases). The sequencing input was CD8+ T cells from PBMCs. The chain's CDR3 is CASGRVLRGSSYNEQFF. CDR3 sequence (DNA): TGTGCCAGCGGTAGGGTGCTCCGGGGAAGCTCCTACAATGAGCAGTTCTTC.